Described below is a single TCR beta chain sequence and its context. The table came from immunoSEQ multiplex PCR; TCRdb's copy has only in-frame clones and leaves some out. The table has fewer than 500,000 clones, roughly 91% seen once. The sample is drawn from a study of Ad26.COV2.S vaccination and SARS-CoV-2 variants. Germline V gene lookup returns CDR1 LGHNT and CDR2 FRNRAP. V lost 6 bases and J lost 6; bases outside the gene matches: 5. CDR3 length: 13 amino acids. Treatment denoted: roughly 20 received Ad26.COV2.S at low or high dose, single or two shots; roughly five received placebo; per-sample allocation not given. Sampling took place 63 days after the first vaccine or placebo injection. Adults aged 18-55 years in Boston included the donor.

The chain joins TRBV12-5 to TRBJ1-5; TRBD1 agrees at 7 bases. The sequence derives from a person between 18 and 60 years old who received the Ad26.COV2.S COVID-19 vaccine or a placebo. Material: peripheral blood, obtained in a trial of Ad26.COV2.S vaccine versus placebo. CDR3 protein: CASGPGGGQPQHF. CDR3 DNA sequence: TGTGCTAGTGGACCAGGGGGAGGTCAGCCCCAGCATTTT.